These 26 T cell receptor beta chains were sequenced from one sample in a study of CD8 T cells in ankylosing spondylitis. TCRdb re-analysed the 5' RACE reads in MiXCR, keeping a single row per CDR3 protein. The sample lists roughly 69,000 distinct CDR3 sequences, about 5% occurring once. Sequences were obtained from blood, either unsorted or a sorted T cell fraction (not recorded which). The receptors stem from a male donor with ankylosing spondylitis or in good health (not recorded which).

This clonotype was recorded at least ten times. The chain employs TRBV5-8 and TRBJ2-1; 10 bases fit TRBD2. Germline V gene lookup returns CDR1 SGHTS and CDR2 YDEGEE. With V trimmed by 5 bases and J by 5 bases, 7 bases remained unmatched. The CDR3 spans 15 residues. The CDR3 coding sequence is TGTGCCAGCAGACCTGGACTAGCGGCTCACAATGAGCAGTTCTTC. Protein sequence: CASRPGLAAHNEQFF.

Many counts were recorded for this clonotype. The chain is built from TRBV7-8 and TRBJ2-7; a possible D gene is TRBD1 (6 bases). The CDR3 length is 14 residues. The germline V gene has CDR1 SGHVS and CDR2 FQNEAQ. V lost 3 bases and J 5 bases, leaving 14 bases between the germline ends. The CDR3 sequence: CASSLSGDRNEQYF. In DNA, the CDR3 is TGTGCCAGCAGCTTGTCAGGGGATCGAAACGAGCAGTACTTC.

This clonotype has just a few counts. CDR3 bases: TGTGCCAGCTCACCCCTCCGGGACTACGAGCAGTACTTC. Protein sequence: CASSPLRDYEQYF. The chain carries TRBV18 and TRBJ2-7; D may be TRBD2 (5 bases). The CDR3 sequence is 13 residues long. V was cut by 3 bases and J by 3 bases, with 9 bases left in between. Germline loops: CDR1 KGHSH, CDR2 LQKENI.

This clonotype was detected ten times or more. CDR3 nucleotides: TGCAGTGCTAGAAGGGTTGACGCGCGGTCGCGGAGTGAAAAACTGTTTTTT. Its translation is CSARRVDARSRSEKLFF. The chain recombines TRBV20-1 with TRBJ1-4; D not certain. Trimming shortened V by 2 bases and J by 7 bases, and 23 bases separated the two germline ends. The germline gives CDR1 DFQATT, CDR2 SNEGSKA (reference sequence). The CDR3 has 17 residues.

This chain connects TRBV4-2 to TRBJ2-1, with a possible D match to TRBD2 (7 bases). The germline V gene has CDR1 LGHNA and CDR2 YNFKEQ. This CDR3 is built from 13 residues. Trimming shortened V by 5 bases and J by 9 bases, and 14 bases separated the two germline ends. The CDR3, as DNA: TGTGCCAGCAGCGGAGAGGGGGAGGGTGAGCAGTTCTTC. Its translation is CASSGEGEGEQFF.

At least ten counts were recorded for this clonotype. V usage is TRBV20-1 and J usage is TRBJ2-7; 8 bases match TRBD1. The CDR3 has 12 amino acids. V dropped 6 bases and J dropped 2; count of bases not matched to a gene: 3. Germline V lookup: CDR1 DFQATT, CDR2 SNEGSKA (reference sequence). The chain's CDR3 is CSAGQGPYEQYF. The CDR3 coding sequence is TGCAGTGCAGGACAGGGACCCTACGAGCAGTACTTC.

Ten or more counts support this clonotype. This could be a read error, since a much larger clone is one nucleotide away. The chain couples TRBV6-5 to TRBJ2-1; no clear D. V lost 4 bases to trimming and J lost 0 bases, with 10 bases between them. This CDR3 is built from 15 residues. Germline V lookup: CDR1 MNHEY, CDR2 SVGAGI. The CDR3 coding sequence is TGTGCCAGCAGTTGCTCGACGGTCTCCTACAATGAGCAGTTCTTC. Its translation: CASSCSTVSYNEQFF.

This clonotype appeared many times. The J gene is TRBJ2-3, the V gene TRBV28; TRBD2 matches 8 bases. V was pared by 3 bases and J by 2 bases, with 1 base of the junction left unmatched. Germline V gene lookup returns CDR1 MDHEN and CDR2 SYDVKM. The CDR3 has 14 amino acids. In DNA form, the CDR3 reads TGTGCCAGCAGTTTTAGCGGGAACACAGATACGCAGTATTTT. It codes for CASSFSGNTDTQYF.

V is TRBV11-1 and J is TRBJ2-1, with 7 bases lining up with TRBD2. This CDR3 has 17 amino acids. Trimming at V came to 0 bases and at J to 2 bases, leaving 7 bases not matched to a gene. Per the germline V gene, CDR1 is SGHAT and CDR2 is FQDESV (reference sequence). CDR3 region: CASSLARSSGTYNEQFF. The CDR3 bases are TGTGCCAGCAGCTTAGCGCGGTCTAGCGGTACCTACAATGAGCAGTTCTTC.

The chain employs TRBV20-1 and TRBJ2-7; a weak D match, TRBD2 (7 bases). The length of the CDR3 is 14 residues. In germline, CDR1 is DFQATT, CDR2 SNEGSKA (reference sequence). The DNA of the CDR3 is TGCTGGGCTAGGGAGTGGGGGGGCACGGACGAGCAGTACTTC. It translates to CWAREWGGTDEQYF.

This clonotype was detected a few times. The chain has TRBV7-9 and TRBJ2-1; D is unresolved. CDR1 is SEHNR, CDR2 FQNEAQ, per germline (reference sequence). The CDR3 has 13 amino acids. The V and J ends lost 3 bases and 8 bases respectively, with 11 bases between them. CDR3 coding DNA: TGTGCCAGCAGCTTGGTAGAGACGGATGAGCAGTTCTTC. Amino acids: CASSLVETDEQFF.

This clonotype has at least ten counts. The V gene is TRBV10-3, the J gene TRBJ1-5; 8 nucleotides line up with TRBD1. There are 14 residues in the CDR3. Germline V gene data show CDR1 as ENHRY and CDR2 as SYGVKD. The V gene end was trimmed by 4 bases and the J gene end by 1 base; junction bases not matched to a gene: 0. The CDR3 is CAISAGGSNQPQHF. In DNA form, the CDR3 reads TGTGCCATCAGTGCAGGGGGCAGCAATCAGCCCCAGCATTTT.

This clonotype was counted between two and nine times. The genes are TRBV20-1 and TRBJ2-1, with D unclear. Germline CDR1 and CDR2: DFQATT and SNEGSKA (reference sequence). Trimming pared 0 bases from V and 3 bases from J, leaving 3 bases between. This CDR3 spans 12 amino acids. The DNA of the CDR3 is TGCAGTGCTAGAGAAGGCTACAATGAGCAGTTCTTC. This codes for CSAREGYNEQFF.

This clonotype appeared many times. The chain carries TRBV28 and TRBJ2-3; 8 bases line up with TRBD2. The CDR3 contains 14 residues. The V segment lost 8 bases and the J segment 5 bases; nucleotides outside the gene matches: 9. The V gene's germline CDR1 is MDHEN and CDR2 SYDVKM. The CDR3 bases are TGTGCCAGCCATGGGACTAGGATGTTAGATACGCAGTATTTT. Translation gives CASHGTRMLDTQYF.

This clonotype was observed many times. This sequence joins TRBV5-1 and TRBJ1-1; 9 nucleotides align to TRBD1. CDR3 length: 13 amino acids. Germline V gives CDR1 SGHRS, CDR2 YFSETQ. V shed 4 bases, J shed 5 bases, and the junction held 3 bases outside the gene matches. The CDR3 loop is CASSTGQGTEAFF. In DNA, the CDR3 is TGCGCCAGCAGCACGGGACAGGGAACTGAAGCTTTCTTT.

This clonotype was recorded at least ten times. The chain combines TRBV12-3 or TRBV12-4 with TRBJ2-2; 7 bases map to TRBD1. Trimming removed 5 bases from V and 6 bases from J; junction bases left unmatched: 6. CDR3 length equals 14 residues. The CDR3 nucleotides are TGTGCCAGCAGTCGCAGACAGGGTCCCGGGGAGCTGTTTTTT. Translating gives CASSRRQGPGELFF.

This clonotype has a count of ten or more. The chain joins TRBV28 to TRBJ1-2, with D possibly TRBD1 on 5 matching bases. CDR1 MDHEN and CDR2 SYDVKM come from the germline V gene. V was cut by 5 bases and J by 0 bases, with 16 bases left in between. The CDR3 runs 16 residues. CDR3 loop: CASSGRGRGANYGYTF. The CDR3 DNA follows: TGTGCCAGCAGTGGTCGGGGTAGGGGAGCTAACTATGGCTACACCTTC.

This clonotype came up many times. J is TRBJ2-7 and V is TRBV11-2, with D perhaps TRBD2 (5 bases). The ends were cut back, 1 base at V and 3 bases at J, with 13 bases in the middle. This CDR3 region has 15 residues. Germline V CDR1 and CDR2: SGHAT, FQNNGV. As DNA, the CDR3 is TGTGCCAGCAGCTTAGGAGACGGGGAACACTACGAGCAGTACTTC. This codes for CASSLGDGEHYEQYF. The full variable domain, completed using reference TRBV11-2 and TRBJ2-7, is EAGVAQSPRYKIIEKRQSVAFWCNPISGHATLYWYQQILGQGPKLLIQFQNNGVVDDSQLPKDRFSAERLKGVDSTLKIQPAKLEDSAVYLCASSLGDGEHYEQYFGPGTRLTVT.

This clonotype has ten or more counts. The CDR3 DNA sequence: TGCAGCGTTGATACGGGGACCGACAATGAGCAGTTCTTC. Translated: CSVDTGTDNEQFF. V and J are TRBV29-1 and TRBJ2-1, with D perhaps assigned TRBD1 or TRBD2 (5 bases each). CDR1 and CDR2 (germline): SQVTM, ANQGSEA. This CDR3 has 13 amino acids. V lost 3 bases, J lost 5 bases, and 11 bases lay in between.

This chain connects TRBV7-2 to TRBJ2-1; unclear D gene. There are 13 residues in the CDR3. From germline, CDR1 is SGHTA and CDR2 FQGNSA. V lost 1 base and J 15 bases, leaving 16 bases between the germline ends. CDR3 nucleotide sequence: TGTGCCAGCAGCTTAGTCATCGGGCAAGGCGCGTTCTTC. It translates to CASSLVIGQGAFF.

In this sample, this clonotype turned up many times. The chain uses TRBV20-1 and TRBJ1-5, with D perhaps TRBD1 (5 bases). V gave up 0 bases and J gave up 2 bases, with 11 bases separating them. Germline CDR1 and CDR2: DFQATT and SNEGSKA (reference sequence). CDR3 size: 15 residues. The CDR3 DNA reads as TGCAGTGCTAGAGATATACCGGGGGGCAATCAGCCCCAGCATTTT. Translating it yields CSARDIPGGNQPQHF.

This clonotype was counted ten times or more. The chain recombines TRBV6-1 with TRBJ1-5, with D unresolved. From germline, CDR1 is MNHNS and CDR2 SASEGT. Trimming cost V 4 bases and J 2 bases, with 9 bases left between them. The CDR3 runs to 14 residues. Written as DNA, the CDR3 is TGTGCCAGCAGTGTCACCATGGGCAATCAGCCCCAGCATTTT. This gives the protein CASSVTMGNQPQHF.

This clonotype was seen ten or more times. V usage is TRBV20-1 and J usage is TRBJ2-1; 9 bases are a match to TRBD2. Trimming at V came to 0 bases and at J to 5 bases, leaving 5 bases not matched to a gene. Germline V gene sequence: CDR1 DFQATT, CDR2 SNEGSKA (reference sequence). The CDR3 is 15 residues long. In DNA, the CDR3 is TGCAGTGCTAGAGATGGCGGGGGGGATAACAATGAGCAGTTCTTC. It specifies CSARDGGGDNNEQFF.

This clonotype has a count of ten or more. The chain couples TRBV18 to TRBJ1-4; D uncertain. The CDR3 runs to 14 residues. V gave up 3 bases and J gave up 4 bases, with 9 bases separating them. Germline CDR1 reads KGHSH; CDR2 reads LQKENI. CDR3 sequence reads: CASSPSPDNEKLFF. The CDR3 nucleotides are TGTGCCAGCTCACCGTCGCCGGATAATGAAAAACTGTTTTTT. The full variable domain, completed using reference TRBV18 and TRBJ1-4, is NAGVMQNPRHLVRRRGQEARLRCSPMKGHSHVYWYRQLPEEGLKFMVYLQKENIIDESGMPKERFSAEFPKEGPSILRIQQVVRGDSAAYFCASSPSPDNEKLFFGSGTQLSVL.

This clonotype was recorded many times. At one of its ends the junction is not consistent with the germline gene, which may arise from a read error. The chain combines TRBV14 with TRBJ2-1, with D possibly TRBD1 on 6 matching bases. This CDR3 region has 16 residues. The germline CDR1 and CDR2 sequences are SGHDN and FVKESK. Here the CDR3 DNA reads TGTGCCAGCAGCCAAGAGATGAGGGGACCCAGGGGACCCCAAGGCTTC. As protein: CASSQEMRGPRGPQGF.

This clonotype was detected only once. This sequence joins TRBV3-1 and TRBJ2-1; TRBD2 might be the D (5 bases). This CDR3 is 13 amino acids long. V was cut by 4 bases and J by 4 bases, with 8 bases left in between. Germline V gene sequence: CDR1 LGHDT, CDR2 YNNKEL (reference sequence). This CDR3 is CASSPRGYNEQFF. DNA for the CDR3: TGTGCCAGCAGCCCACGGGGATACAATGAGCAGTTCTTC.